The rows below give T cell receptor beta chains drawn from one sample of a study of Ad26.COV2.S vaccination and SARS-CoV-2 variants. TCRdb's copy holds only in-frame clones and misses some; the assay was immunoSEQ multiplex PCR. This sample has around 450,000 clones, with roughly nine tenths found just once. The material was peripheral blood, obtained in a trial of Ad26.COV2.S vaccine versus placebo. The receptors come from a person aged 18 to 59 who received the Ad26.COV2.S COVID-19 vaccine or a placebo. The CDR3 runs from the conserved cysteine through the conserved F or W. The order of the fields is CDR3 protein, CDR3 DNA, J gene, D gene, V gene, clone size. The D gene is left open where the match is weak. Expanded clones get a size class; other rows say once, few or many, or leave the size out.

CSAPGRRSYNEQFF TGCAGCGCTCCCGGCAGACGCTCCTACAATGAGCAGTTCTTC TRBJ2-1 . TRBV29-1 .
CASRGGASSPLHF TGTGCCAGCAGAGGCGGGGCTTCTTCACCCCTCCACTTT TRBJ1-6 . TRBV27 .
CASRTVGGRGNTIYF TGTGCCAGCAGGACGGTCGGGGGTCGGGGAAACACCATATATTTT TRBJ1-3 . TRBV6-5 .
CASRPGTGKVGELFF TGTGCCAGCAGACCCGGGACAGGGAAGGTCGGGGAGCTGTTTTTT TRBJ2-2 TRBD1 TRBV28 .
CASSQDGAGEAFF TGTGCCAGCAGCCAAGATGGGGCAGGTGAAGCTTTCTTT TRBJ1-1 . TRBV4-2 few
CASSLHLGQGGYYGYTF TGCGCCAGCAGCTTGCACCTTGGACAGGGAGGATACTATGGCTACACCTTC TRBJ1-2 TRBD1 TRBV5-1 .
CASSITGMNTEAFF TGTGCCAGTAGTATCACAGGGATGAACACTGAAGCTTTCTTT TRBJ1-1 . TRBV19 .
CSVGLATSTDTQYF TGCAGCGTGGGACTAGCTACTAGCACAGATACGCAGTATTTT TRBJ2-3 TRBD2 TRBV29-1 .
CSVRGGGAVGEQYF TGCAGCGTTCGGGGAGGGGGAGCCGTGGGCGAGCAGTACTTC TRBJ2-7 . TRBV29-1 few
CASSLVSDTQYF TGCGCCAGCAGCTTGGTTAGTGATACGCAGTATTTT TRBJ2-3 . TRBV5-1 .
CASSYIASENIQYF TGTGCCAGCAGTTACATCGCTAGCGAAAACATTCAGTACTTC TRBJ2-4 . TRBV6-2/TRBV6-3 .